Below, 22 T cell receptor beta chains from the same sample are listed, as sequenced in a study of vaccination and CD4 T cells after COVID-19. Documented treatment: approximately nine-day PBMC culture with coronavirus spike peptide pools or control peptides (ViraFEST assay). An Oncomine TCR Beta short-read assay was used to sequence the DNA from cultured CD4+ T cells. Each CDR3 protein is one row after TCRdb ran MiXCR on the PCR reads. The sample has 9,500 to 13,000 distinct CDR3 sequences, 26% seen once. No antigen has been identified for these receptors. This specimen consisted of CD4+ T cells from blood, cultured in vitro, obtained before SARS-CoV-2 vaccination. Source of these receptors: a human donor who received a COVID-19 vaccine.

This rearrangement joins TRBV4-2 to TRBJ2-3; possible D gene TRBD1, 5 bases. V lost 0 bases and J lost 2, with 9 bases in between. CDR3 length: 15 residues. Germline V lookup: CDR1 LGHNA, CDR2 YNFKEQ. The CDR3 loop is CASSQDQGFTDTQYF. In nucleotides, the CDR3 is TGTGCCAGCAGCCAAGATCAGGGATTCACAGATACGCAGTATTTT.

This chain links TRBV24-1 with TRBJ2-1, with TRBD2 as a possible D gene (6 bases). V dropped 3 bases and J dropped 0 bases, with 14 bases sitting between them. The CDR3 length is 17 residues. Germline V CDR1 and CDR2: KGHDR, SFDVKD. CDR3: CATSDPRGRSSYNEQFF. The CDR3 bases are TGTGCCACCAGTGATCCACGGGGGAGGAGCTCCTACAATGAGCAGTTCTTC.

The chain employs TRBV4-2 and TRBJ2-7; possibly TRBD1 or TRBD2 for D (5 bases each). From germline, CDR1 is LGHNA and CDR2 YNFKEQ. This CDR3 has 18 amino acids. V lost 4 bases, J lost 0 bases, and 22 bases lay in between. The CDR3 region is CASSRETPGTGSSYEQYF. In DNA, the CDR3 is TGTGCCAGCAGCCGAGAAACTCCCGGGACGGGGAGCTCCTACGAGCAGTACTTC.

This chain connects TRBV6-1 to TRBJ2-2; D is unclear. Trimming stripped 8 bases from V and 5 bases from J, with 15 bases between. The CDR3 extends over 14 amino acids. The germline gives CDR1 MNHNS, CDR2 SASEGT. CDR3 loop: CASRKALPTGELFF. The CDR3 coding sequence is TGTGCCAGCCGTAAGGCACTCCCTACCGGGGAGCTGTTTTTT.

The J gene is TRBJ1-3, the V gene TRBV18; D not resolved. V was cut by 2 bases and J by 2 bases, with 7 bases left in between. The germline gives CDR1 KGHSH, CDR2 LQKENI. The CDR3 has 14 residues. Here the CDR3 reads CASSPGQAGNTIYF. CDR3 sequence (DNA): TGTGCCAGCTCACCAGGGCAGGCTGGAAACACCATATATTTT.

This clonotype occurred a few times. V usage is TRBV24-1 and J usage is TRBJ1-2; D is undetermined. There are 16 residues in the CDR3. V lost 3 bases, J lost 0 bases, and 13 bases lay in between. Germline CDR1 is KGHDR and CDR2 is SFDVKD. The CDR3 nucleotides read TGTGCCACCAGTGATCCTACGGTCGACACTAACTATGGCTACACCTTC. This codes for CATSDPTVDTNYGYTF.

This chain connects TRBV11-3 to TRBJ1-1; 8 nucleotides agree with TRBD1. The J segment lost 3 bases and the V segment lost 1 base, leaving 7 bases of the junction unmatched. This CDR3 is 16 amino acids long. Germline CDR1 SGHNT, CDR2 YENEEA. The CDR3 nucleotides are TGTGCCAGCAGCTTAGGCACAGGACAGGGTTACACTGAAGCTTTCTTT. Residues: CASSLGTGQGYTEAFF.

This sequence joins TRBV6-1 and TRBJ1-2; D might be TRBD1 (6 bases). Germline CDR1 MNHNS, CDR2 SASEGT. Between the trimmed V and J ends, which lost 6 bases and 0 bases, there was a span of 20 bases. This CDR3 is 17 amino acids long. Here the CDR3 reads CASRAPGTLGSNYGYTF. Here the CDR3 DNA reads TGTGCCAGCAGAGCTCCCGGGACACTCGGGTCTAACTATGGCTACACCTTC.

This clonotype is classed as medium-sized. The chain employs TRBV2 and TRBJ1-5; maybe TRBD1 (5 bases). This CDR3 has 14 residues. Trimming cost V 4 bases and J 2 bases, with 9 bases left between them. In germline, CDR1 is SNHLY, CDR2 FYNNEI. CDR3 sequence reads: CASSGGSGNQPQHF. The DNA for the CDR3 is TGTGCCAGCAGTGGGGGCTCCGGCAATCAGCCCCAGCATTTT.

This chain uses TRBV11-3 with TRBJ2-1, with TRBD2 identical over 8 bases. CDR3 length equals 17 residues. Unmatched junction bases numbered 9, after V lost 1 base and J lost 4 bases. Germline CDR1 reads SGHNT; CDR2 reads YENEEA. DNA of the CDR3: TGTGCCAGCAGCTTAGGGGTAGCGGGGACCCTATACAATGAGCAGTTCTTC. It encodes CASSLGVAGTLYNEQFF.

The rearrangement joins TRBV2 to TRBJ1-2; no definite D call. From germline, CDR1 is SNHLY and CDR2 FYNNEI. The V gene lost 6 bases and the J gene lost 2 bases, with 10 bases spanning the gap. The CDR3 totals 13 residues. The CDR3 nucleotides are TGTGCCAGCAGACTTGACCCAAACTATGGCTACACCTTC. It codes for CASRLDPNYGYTF.

V is TRBV19 and J is TRBJ1-6; D ambiguous. The germline gives CDR1 LNHDA, CDR2 SQIVND (reference sequence). V was cut by 7 bases and J by 0 bases, with 10 bases left in between. The CDR3 covers 15 residues. CDR3 nucleotide sequence: TGTGCCAGTACCCCAGAAAGCTCCTATAATTCACCCCTCCACTTT. Protein sequence: CASTPESSYNSPLHF. The full variable domain, with the rest looked up from reference TRBV19 and TRBJ1-6, is DGGITQSPKYLFRKEGQNVTLSCEQNLNHDAMYWYRQDPGQGLRLIYYSQIVNDFQKGDIAEGYSVSREKKESFPLTVTSAQKNPTAFYLCASTPESSYNSPLHFGNGTRLTVT.

The chain uses TRBV18 and TRBJ1-2, with 8 bases that match TRBD1. CDR1 and CDR2 from the germline V gene are KGHSH and LQKENI. Trimming at V came to 2 bases and at J to 6 bases, leaving 5 bases not matched to a gene. The CDR3 runs to 14 residues. The CDR3 sequence: CASSPGQGLDGYTF. CDR3 nucleotide sequence: TGTGCCAGCTCACCAGGACAGGGTTTGGATGGCTACACCTTC.

This sequence joins TRBV7-2 and TRBJ2-1; 9 bases line up with TRBD1. The CDR3 spans 15 residues. Per germline, CDR1 SGHTA and CDR2 FQGNSA. The trim removed 4 bases at V and 4 bases at J, leaving 5 bases unmatched. CDR3 in DNA: TGTGCCAGCAGCTCCTCCGGGACAGGGTACAATGAGCAGTTCTTC. Protein: CASSSSGTGYNEQFF.

There are a few counts of this clonotype. The V gene is TRBV6-1, the J gene TRBJ2-2; D is perhaps TRBD1 or TRBD2 (5 bases each). CDR1 and CDR2 (germline): MNHNS, SASEGT. V was clipped by 8 bases and J by 1 base, with 17 bases between them. CDR3 length: 16 residues. CDR3 amino acids: CASWGFGTVNTGELFF. As DNA, the CDR3 is TGTGCCAGCTGGGGATTCGGGACGGTGAACACCGGGGAGCTGTTTTTT.

By share of the sample, this clonotype is medium-sized. The chain joins TRBV30 to TRBJ1-6; no clear D gene. V gave up 4 bases and J gave up 0 bases, with 7 bases separating them. Germline-derived CDR1 and CDR2 are GTSNPN and SVGIG (reference sequence). The CDR3 length is 14 residues. For the CDR3, the DNA is TGTGCCTGGACTAGGAGCTCCTATAATTCACCCCTCCACTTT. This gives the protein CAWTRSSYNSPLHF.

This clonotype is classed as medium-sized. This chain joins TRBV6-1 and TRBJ2-5; perhaps TRBD2 as D (6 bases). Per the germline V gene, CDR1 is MNHNS and CDR2 is SASEGT. This CDR3 has 13 residues. Between the trimmed V and J ends, which lost 4 bases and 6 bases, there was a span of 12 bases. Here the CDR3 reads CASSGLDRQTQYF. In DNA, the CDR3 is TGTGCCAGCAGTGGACTAGATCGACAGACCCAGTACTTC.

This clonotype was counted only a few times. The gene calls are TRBV11-2 and TRBJ1-2; TRBD1 is a possible D gene (5 bases). The germline V and J ends were trimmed by 0 bases and 4 bases, with 12 bases remaining between them. Germline-derived CDR1 and CDR2 are SGHAT and FQNNGV. The CDR3 has 15 residues. CDR3 loop: CASSLEGASPYGYTF. CDR3 bases: TGTGCCAGCAGCTTAGAAGGGGCATCCCCCTATGGCTACACCTTC.

The sample holds a few counts of this clonotype. The J gene is TRBJ2-5, the V gene TRBV20-1, with a tentative D call TRBD2 (5 bases). Germline V gene data show CDR1 as DFQATT and CDR2 as SNEGSKA (reference sequence). The CDR3 runs 14 residues. Trimming took 1 base from V and 5 from J, leaving 14 bases between them. As DNA, the CDR3 is TGCAGTGCTAGAGTTTCGGGTTCGGGGGAGACCCAGTACTTC. It translates to CSARVSGSGETQYF.

J is TRBJ1-5 and V is TRBV12-3 or TRBV12-4; 7 bases align to TRBD1. Trimming cost V 7 bases and J 4 bases; bases outside gene matches: 10. CDR3 length: 15 residues. The CDR3 is CASTPRGDRNQPQHF. In DNA, the CDR3 is TGTGCCAGCACTCCTAGGGGGGACAGAAATCAGCCCCAGCATTTT.

The rearrangement uses TRBV18 and TRBJ1-1; a possible D gene is TRBD1 (6 bases). CDR1 KGHSH and CDR2 LQKENI come from the germline V gene. The V and J ends lost 3 bases and 5 bases respectively, with 16 bases between them. CDR3 length: 15 amino acids. The CDR3 here is CASSPRGGQGTEAFF. The CDR3 nucleotides are TGTGCCAGCTCACCCCGTGGGGGGCAGGGGACTGAAGCTTTCTTT.

The chain uses TRBV24-1 and TRBJ2-3, with 8 bases identical to TRBD1. Per germline, CDR1 KGHDR and CDR2 SFDVKD. The CDR3 is 15 amino acids. Germline trimming cut 5 bases from V and 4 bases from J; bases unmatched to any gene: 7. For the CDR3, the DNA is TGTGCCACCAGTGCCCCCGACAGGGGAGCAGATACGCAGTATTTT. It is translated as CATSAPDRGADTQYF.